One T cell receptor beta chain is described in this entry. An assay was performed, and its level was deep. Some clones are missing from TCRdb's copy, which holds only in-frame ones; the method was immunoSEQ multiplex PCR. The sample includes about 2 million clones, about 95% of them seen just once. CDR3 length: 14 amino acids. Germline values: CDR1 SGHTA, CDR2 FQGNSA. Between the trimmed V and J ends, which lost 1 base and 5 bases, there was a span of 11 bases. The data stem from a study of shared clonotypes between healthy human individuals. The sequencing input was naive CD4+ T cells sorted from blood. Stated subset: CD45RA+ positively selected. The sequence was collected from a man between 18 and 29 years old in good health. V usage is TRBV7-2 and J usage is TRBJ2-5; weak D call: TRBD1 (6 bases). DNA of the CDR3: TGTGCCAGCAGCTTAGGACAGGTTGCTGAGACCCAGTACTTC. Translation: CASSLGQVAETQYF. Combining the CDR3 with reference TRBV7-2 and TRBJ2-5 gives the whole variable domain GAGVSQSPSNKVTEKGKDVELRCDPISGHTALYWYRQSLGQGLEFLIYFQGNSAPDKSGLPSDRFSAERTGGSVSTLTIQRTQQEDSAVYLCASSLGQVAETQYFGPGTRLLVL.